This T cell receptor (beta chain) was retrieved from a study of blood T cell repertoires in COVID-19 (TCRdb year 2020). About the investigation overall: Samples from collaborators originated in the United States, Italy and Spain and spanned both the acute and convalescent phases of COVID-19. The material from the prospective study consisted of cDNA or gDNA derived from T cells, B-cell-depleted T cells, or PBMCs. Deeply sampled blood TCRbeta repertoires from subjects exposed to, actively infected with, or recovered from COVID-19 were included in the dataset. A freely available public database, intended as a resource for researchers studying the immune response to SARS-CoV-2, is where the repertoires were released. Samples came from the ongoing ImmuneRACE study (first 160 participants) plus 1,254 subjects from 6 global collaborators. A de-identified subject ID, COVID-19 status, age in years and sex were almost always included in the sample metadata. Where available, HLA class I and class II types were taken from metadata supplied by the sample provider and were not determined by assay-based typing.

Summary of the overall study and its limitations: The amount of clinical and demographic metadata varied by source and participant and was provided uncurated.

Comments on this clone: Its recognized antigen is unknown. No much larger clone is present one base from it, and per-base qualities are unavailable.

The immunoSEQ Assay, a bias-controlled multiplex PCR, was used to amplify TCRbeta CDR3 regions from genomic DNA. Processing in the source paper ran as follows. Nucleated cell counts per sample were estimated from amplification of reference gene primers within the assay. Sequence reads were collapsed and filtered to measure the absolute abundance of every unique TCRbeta CDR3 rearrangement. For each sample, productive Simpson clonality was calculated by taking the square root of Simpson's diversity index across productive rearrangements. This is the immuneACCESS table as TCRdb keeps it, with only in-frame sequences that have V and J called. A part of the clones is gone; compared with another copy, unresolved V genes explain less than half, and the rest is unexplained. Clone size and V and J calls were adopted from that table, with D and trimming inferred from the DNA. In this sample the table shows nearly 80,000 clones, around 83% of which occur a single time. 30% to 45% of the sample is in the top ten clones.

From the cysteine up to the phenylalanine, the CDR3 has a length of 15 residues. Only the CDR3 part of the read is kept: 45 bases, read in frame from the first base. The trim is 3 bases for V and 5 bases for J, with a gap of 13 bases between the germline ends. The germline V gene (reference sequence) gives CDR1 as LNHDA and CDR2 as SQIVND. The collaborating institutions used their own protocols to collect whole blood in K2EDTA tubes. For TCRbeta analysis, collaborator samples were shipped as frozen whole blood, as isolated PBMCs, or as DNA extracted from either sample type. The receptor was isolated from a woman in her 70s with acute or convalescent COVID-19. Material: peripheral blood. The chain links TRBV19 with TRBJ1-4; the D gene assignment is ambiguous. Here the CDR3 is given as CASSIVSGQNEKLFF. The sequenced DNA: TGTGCCAGTAGTATTGTGTCAGGTCAAAATGAAAAACTGTTTTTT.